Listed below are T cell receptor beta chains from one sample, sequenced in a study of T cells in Graves' hyperthyroidism and ophthalmopathy. One entry per CDR3 protein results from TCRdb running MiXCR on the multiplex PCR reads. The sample has approximately 600,000 distinct CDR3 sequences, approximately 15% seen once. Sequenced: blood. Every receptor here comes from a woman in her twenties or thirties with Graves' hyperthyroidism that later progressed to Graves' ophthalmopathy. Each CDR3 is given with its conserved first and last residue. D genes are given only for firm matches. Size tells how often a clone was seen (once, few, many) or the class of an expanded clone, and some rows leave it out.

v_call	clone_size	j_call	d_call	cdr3_aa	cdr3_nt
TRBV6-1	-	TRBJ1-1	-	CASKVRAITEAFF	TGTGCCAGCAAGGTCCGTGCTATCACTGAAGCTTTCTTT
TRBV2	many	TRBJ1-2	-	CASSRGANYGYTF	TGTGCCAGCAGTAGGGGAGCTAACTATGGCTACACCTTC
TRBV20-1	few	TRBJ2-3	TRBD2	CSARDQNRLAGGEDTQYF	TGCAGTGCTAGAGATCAAAACCGGCTAGCGGGAGGTGAGGATACGCAGTATTTT
TRBV11-2	many	TRBJ1-4	-	CASSPLLGVDEKLFF	TGTGCCAGCAGCCCCCTGTTGGGGGTTGATGAAAAACTGTTTTTT
TRBV28	many	TRBJ2-7	TRBD1	CASTLTGDSYEQYF	TGTGCCAGCACCCTTACCGGGGACAGTTACGAGCAGTACTTC
TRBV5-6	few	TRBJ1-2	-	CASSLGPESYGYTF	TGTGCCAGCAGCTTAGGGCCCGAGTCCTATGGCTACACCTTC
TRBV6-1	many	TRBJ1-1	-	CASTPLLNTEAFF	TGTGCCAGCACCCCCCTCCTTAACACTGAAGCTTTCTTT
TRBV2	many	TRBJ1-2	-	CASSVMGGYTF	TGTGCCAGCAGTGTGATGGGTGGCTACACCTTC
TRBV28	-	TRBJ2-7	-	CASSARLRGSYEQYF	TGTGCCAGCAGTGCCAGACTCCGGGGCTCCTACGAGCAGTACTTC
TRBV29-1	many	TRBJ1-1	TRBD1	CSVPTGGETEAFF	TGCAGCGTCCCCACAGGGGGTGAAACTGAAGCTTTCTTT
TRBV28	-	TRBJ2-3	-	CAISSPPGHTDTQYF	TGTGCCATCAGTTCCCCACCGGGCCATACAGATACGCAGTATTTT
TRBV19	-	TRBJ2-1	-	CATQSGYNEQFF	TGTGCCACCCAATCAGGCTACAATGAGCAGTTCTTC
TRBV12-3/TRBV12-4	many	TRBJ1-4	TRBD1	CASSLLTGGLGEKLFF	TGTGCCAGCAGTTTGCTGACAGGGGGCTTGGGTGAAAAACTGTTTTTT
TRBV6-1	many	TRBJ2-7	-	CASSLRQGNYEQYF	TGTGCCAGCAGCCTGAGGCAGGGTAACTACGAGCAGTACTTC
TRBV18	-	TRBJ2-2	-	CASSDYRGPTGELFF	TGTGCCAGCTCGGACTATAGGGGGCCCACCGGGGAGCTGTTTTTT
TRBV11-2	many	TRBJ1-6	-	CASSWPERNSPLHF	TGTGCCAGCAGCTGGCCAGAGCGAAATTCACCCCTCCACTTT
TRBV2	many	TRBJ2-5	TRBD2	CASSARAGNTQETQYF	TGTGCCAGCAGTGCGCGAGCGGGGAATACCCAAGAGACCCAGTACTTC
TRBV12-3/TRBV12-4	-	TRBJ2-1	-	CASSFGESGIVKQFF	TGTGCCAGCAGTTTCGGAGAATCGGGAATTGTCAAGCAGTTCTTC
TRBV12-5	-	TRBJ1-2	-	CASGAATWGGYTF	TGTGCTAGTGGTGCCGCAACCTGGGGTGGCTACACCTTC
TRBV27	many	TRBJ1-6	-	CASSLRADNSPLHF	TGTGCCAGCAGTTTAAGGGCAGATAATTCACCCCTCCACTTT
TRBV4-2	few	TRBJ2-7	TRBD2	CASSGRGLDVSYEQYF	TGTGCCAGCAGCGGAAGGGGACTAGACGTCTCCTACGAGCAGTACTTC
TRBV4-2	-	TRBJ1-3	TRBD1	CASSQGQGAGNTIYF	TGTGCCAGCAGCCAAGGGCAGGGGGCGGGAAACACCATATATTTT
TRBV19	-	TRBJ1-5	-	CASSTDSLGNQPQHF	TGTGCCAGTAGTACGGACTCCTTGGGGAATCAGCCCCAGCATTTT
TRBV5-1	many	TRBJ2-1	TRBD2	CASTRSSGRGNEQFF	TGCGCCAGCACCAGGTCTAGCGGGAGAGGGAATGAGCAGTTCTTC
TRBV6-5	-	TRBJ2-3	-	CASSYRQRSSLTDTQYF	TGTGCCAGCAGTTACCGGCAGCGGAGCTCTCTCACAGATACGCAGTATTTT
TRBV11-2	-	TRBJ2-1	TRBD2	CASREAGVPYNEQFF	TGTGCCAGCAGAGAAGCGGGAGTGCCCTACAATGAGCAGTTCTTC
TRBV20-1	many	TRBJ1-2	TRBD1	CSANEQGGFGYTF	TGCAGTGCAAACGAACAGGGGGGTTTTGGCTACACCTTC
TRBV24-1	many	TRBJ1-1	-	CATSDSTPNTEAFF	TGTGCCACCAGTGATTCGACTCCGAACACTGAAGCTTTCTTT
TRBV6-2/TRBV6-3	-	TRBJ2-2	-	CASRTFSTGELFF	TGTGCCAGCAGAACATTTAGCACCGGGGAGCTGTTTTTT
TRBV18	-	TRBJ1-6	-	CASSPGPSAARSPLHF	TGTGCCAGCTCACCTGGACCTTCGGCCGCTAGATCACCCCTCCACTTT
TRBV19	-	TRBJ1-3	-	CASSKTADSGNTIYF	TGTGCCAGTAGTAAGACAGCCGACTCTGGAAACACCATATATTTT
TRBV7-9	many	TRBJ2-3	-	CASSHAGPPGVTQYF	TGTGCCAGCAGCCACGCTGGGCCCCCAGGGGTCACGCAGTATTTT
TRBV6-2/TRBV6-3	few	TRBJ1-4	TRBD1	CASSQDRGGEKLFF	TGTGCCAGCAGCCAGGACAGGGGTGGTGAAAAACTGTTTTTT
TRBV6-2/TRBV6-3	few	TRBJ1-1	-	CASKSGLRAFF	TGTGCCAGCAAGTCGGGGCTGCGTGCTTTCTTT
TRBV19	many	TRBJ2-3	TRBD2	CASSTGLAGSSTDTQYF	TGTGCCAGTAGTACGGGACTAGCGGGATCCAGCACAGATACGCAGTATTTT
TRBV19	many	TRBJ2-3	TRBD2	CASSSRGSADTQYF	TGTGCCAGTAGTTCCCGCGGGAGTGCAGATACGCAGTATTTT
TRBV24-1	many	TRBJ2-1	-	CATSTGGHDRGRKTYNEQFF	TGTGCCACCAGTACCGGGGGGCACGACAGGGGCCGTAAAACCTACAATGAGCAGTTCTTC